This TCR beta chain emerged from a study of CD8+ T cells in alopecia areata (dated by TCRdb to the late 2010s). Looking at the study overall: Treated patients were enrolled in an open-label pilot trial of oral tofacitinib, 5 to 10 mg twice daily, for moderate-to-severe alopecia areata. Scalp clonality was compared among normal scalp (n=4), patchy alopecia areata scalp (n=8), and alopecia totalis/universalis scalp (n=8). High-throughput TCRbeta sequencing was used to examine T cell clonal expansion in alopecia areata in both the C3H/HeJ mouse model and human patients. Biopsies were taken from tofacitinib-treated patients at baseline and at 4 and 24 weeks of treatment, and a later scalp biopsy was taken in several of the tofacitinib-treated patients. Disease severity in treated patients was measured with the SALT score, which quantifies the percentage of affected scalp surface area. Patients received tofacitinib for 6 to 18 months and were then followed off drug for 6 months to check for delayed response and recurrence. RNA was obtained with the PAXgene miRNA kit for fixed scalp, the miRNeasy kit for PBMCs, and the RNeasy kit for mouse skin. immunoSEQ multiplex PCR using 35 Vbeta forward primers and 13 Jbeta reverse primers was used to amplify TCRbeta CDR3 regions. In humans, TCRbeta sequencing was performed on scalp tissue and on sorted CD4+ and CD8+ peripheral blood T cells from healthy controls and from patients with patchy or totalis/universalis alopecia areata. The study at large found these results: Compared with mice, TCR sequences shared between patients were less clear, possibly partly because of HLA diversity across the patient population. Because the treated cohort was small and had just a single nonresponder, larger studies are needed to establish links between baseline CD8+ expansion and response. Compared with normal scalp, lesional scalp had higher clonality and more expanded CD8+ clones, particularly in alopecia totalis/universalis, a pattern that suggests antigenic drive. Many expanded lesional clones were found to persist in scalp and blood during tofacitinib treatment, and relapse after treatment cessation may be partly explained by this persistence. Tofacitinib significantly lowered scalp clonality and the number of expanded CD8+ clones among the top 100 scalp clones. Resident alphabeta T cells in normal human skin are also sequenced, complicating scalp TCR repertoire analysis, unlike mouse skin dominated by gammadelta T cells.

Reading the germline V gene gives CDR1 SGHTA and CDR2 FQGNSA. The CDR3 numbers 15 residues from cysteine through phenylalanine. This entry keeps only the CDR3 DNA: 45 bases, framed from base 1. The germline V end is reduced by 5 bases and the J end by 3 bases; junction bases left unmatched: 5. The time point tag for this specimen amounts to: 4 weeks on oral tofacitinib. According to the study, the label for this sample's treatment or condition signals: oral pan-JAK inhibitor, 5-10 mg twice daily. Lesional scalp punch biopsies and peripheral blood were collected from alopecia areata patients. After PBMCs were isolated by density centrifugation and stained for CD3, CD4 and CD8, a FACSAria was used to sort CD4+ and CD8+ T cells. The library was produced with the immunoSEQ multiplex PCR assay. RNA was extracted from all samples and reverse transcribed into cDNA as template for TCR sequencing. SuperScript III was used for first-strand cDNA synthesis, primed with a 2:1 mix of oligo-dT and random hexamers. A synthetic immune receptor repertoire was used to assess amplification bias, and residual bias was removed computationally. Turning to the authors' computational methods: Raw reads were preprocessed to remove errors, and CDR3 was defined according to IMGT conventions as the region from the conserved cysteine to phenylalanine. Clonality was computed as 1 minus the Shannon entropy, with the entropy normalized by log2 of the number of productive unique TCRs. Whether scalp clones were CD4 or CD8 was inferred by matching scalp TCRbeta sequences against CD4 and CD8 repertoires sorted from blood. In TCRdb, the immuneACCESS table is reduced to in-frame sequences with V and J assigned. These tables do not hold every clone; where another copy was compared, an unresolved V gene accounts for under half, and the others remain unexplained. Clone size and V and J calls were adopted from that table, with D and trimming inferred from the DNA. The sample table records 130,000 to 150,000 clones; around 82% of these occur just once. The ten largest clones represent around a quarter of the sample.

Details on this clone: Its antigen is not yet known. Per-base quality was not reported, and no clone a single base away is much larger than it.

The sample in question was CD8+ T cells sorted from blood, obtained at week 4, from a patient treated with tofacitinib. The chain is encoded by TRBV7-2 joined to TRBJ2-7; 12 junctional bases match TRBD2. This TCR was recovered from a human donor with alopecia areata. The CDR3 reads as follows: CASSMGLAGNYEQYF. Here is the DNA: TGTGCCAGCAGCATGGGACTAGCGGGCAACTACGAGCAGTACTTC.